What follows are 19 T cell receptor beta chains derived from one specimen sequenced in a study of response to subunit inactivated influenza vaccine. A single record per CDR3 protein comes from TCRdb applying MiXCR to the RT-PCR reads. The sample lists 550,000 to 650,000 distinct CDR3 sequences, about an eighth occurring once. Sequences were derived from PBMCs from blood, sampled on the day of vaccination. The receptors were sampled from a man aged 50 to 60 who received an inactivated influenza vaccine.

The DNA for the CDR3 is TGTGCCAGCAGCCCAAGGGACTACACTAGCTCCTACAATGAGCAGTTCTTC. It codes for CASSPRDYTSSYNEQFF. V gene TRBV7-9 combines with J gene TRBJ2-1; 7 bases line up with TRBD2. Germline V gene sequence: CDR1 SEHNR, CDR2 FQNEAQ (reference sequence). Unmatched junction bases numbered 10, after V lost 5 bases and J lost 0 bases. There are 17 residues in the CDR3.

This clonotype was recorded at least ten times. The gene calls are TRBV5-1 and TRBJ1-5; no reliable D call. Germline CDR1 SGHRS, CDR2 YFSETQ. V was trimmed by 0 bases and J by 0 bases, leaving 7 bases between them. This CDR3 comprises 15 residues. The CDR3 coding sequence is TGCGCCAGCAGCTTGGGTATCTATAGCAATCAGCCCCAGCATTTT. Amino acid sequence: CASSLGIYSNQPQHF.

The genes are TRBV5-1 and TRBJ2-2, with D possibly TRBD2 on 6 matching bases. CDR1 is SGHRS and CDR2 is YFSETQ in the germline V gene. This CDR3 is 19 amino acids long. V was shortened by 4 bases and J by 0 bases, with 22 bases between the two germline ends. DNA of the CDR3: TGCGCCAGCAGCAGGAGGGATAATTACGTAGGGGCGAACACCGGGGAGCTGTTTTTT. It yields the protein CASSRRDNYVGANTGELFF.

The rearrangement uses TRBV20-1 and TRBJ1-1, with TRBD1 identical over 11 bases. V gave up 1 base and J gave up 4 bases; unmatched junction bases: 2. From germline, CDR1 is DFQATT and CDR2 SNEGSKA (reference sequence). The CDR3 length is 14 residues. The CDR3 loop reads CSARVGTGGTEAFF. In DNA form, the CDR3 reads TGCAGTGCTAGAGTCGGGACAGGGGGCACTGAAGCTTTCTTT.

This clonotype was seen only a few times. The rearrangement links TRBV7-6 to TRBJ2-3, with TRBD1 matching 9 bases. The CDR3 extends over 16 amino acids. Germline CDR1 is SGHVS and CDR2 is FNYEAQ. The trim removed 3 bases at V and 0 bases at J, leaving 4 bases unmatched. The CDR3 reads CASSFTGGGSTDTQYF. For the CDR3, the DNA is TGTGCCAGCAGCTTTACAGGGGGCGGTAGCACAGATACGCAGTATTTT.

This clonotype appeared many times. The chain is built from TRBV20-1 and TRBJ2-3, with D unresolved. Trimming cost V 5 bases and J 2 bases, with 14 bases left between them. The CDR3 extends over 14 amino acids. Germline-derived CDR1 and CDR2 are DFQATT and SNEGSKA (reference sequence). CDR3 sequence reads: CSAPRTGNTDTQYF. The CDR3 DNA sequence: TGCAGTGCTCCCAGAACGGGTAACACAGATACGCAGTATTTT.

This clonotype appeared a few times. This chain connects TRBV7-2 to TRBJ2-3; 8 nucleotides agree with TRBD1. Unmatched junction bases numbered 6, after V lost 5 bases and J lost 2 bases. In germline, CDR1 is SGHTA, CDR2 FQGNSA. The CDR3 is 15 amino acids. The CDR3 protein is CASSLGQGFTDTQYF. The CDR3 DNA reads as TGTGCCAGCAGCCTAGGACAGGGCTTCACAGATACGCAGTATTTT.

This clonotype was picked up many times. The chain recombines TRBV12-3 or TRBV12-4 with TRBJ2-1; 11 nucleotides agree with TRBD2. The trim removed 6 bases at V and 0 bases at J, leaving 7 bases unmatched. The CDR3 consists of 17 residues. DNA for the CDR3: TGTGCCAGCAGACAATCTAGCGGGGGGTACTCCTACAATGAGCAGTTCTTC. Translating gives CASRQSSGGYSYNEQFF.

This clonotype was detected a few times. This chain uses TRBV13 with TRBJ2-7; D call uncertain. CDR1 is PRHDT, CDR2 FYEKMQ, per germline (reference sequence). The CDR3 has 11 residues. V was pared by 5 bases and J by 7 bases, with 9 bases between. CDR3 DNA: TGTGCCAGCAGCGTAATATGGGAGCAGTACTTC. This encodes CASSVIWEQYF.

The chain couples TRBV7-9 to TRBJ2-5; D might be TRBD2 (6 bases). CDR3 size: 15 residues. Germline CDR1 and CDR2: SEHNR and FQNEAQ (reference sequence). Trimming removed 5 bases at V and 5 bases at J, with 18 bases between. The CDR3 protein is CASSPGTGEAETQYF. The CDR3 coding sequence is TGTGCCAGCAGCCCCGGGACGGGAGAAGCTGAGACCCAGTACTTC.

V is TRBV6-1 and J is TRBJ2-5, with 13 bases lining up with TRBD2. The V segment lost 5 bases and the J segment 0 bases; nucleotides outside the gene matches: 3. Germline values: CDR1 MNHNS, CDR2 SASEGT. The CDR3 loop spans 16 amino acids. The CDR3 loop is CASSTGLAGDQETQYF. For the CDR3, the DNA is TGTGCCAGCAGTACCGGACTAGCGGGGGACCAAGAGACCCAGTACTTC.

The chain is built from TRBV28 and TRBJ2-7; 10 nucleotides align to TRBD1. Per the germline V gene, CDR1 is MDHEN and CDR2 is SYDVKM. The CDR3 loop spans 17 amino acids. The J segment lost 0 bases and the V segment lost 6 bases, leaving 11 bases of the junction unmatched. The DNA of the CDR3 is TGTGCCAGCAGAGGCGACAGGGGGCAAGTCGGCTCCTACGAGCAGTACTTC. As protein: CASRGDRGQVGSYEQYF.

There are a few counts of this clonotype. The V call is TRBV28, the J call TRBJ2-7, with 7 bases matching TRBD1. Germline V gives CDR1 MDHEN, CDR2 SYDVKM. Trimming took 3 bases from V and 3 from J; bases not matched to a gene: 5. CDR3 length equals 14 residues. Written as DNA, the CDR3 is TGTGCCAGCAGTTTTCGAGGGACAGTCTACGAGCAGTACTTC. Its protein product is CASSFRGTVYEQYF.

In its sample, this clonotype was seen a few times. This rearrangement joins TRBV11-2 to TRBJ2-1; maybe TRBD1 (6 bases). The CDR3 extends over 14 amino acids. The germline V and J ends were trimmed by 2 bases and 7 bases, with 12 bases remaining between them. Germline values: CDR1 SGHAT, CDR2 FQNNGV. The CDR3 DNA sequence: TGTGCCAGCAGCTTACCAGGGGTAGTGAATGAGCAGTTCTTC. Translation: CASSLPGVVNEQFF.

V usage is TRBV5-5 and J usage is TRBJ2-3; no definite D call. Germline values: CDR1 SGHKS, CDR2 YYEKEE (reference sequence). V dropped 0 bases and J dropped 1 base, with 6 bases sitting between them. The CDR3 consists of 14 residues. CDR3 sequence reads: CASSLGLRTDTQYF. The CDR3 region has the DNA TGTGCCAGCAGCTTGGGGCTACGCACAGATACGCAGTATTTT.

The CDR3 loop is CAGGLSNPHEQFF. CDR3 in DNA: TGTGCCGGGGGACTTTCAAATCCCCATGAGCAGTTCTTC. This chain links TRBV28 with TRBJ2-1, with D possibly being TRBD2 (6 bases). This CDR3 has 13 amino acids. The germline gives CDR1 MDHEN, CDR2 SYDVKM. The ends were cut back, 11 bases at V and 8 bases at J, with 19 bases in the middle.

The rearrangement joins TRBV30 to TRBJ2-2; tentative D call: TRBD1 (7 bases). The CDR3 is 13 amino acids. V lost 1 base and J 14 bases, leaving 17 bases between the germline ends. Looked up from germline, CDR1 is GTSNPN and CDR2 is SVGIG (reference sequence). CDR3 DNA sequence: TGTGCCTGGAGTGGAACGGCAGGGGGGCAACTGTTTTTT. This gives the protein CAWSGTAGGQLFF. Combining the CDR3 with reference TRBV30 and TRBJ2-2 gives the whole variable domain SQTIHQWPATLVQPVGSPLSLECTVEGTSNPNLYWYRQAAGRGLQLLFYSVGIGQISSEVPQNLSASRPQDRQFILSSKKLLLSDSGFYLCAWSGTAGGQLFFGEGSRLTVL.

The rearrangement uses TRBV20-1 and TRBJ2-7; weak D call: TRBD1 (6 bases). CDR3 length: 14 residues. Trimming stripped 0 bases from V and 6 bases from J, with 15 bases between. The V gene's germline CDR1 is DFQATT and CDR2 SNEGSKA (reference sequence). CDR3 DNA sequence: TGCAGTGCTAGAGACCCTACTGGGGGCTCCGAGCAGTACTTC. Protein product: CSARDPTGGSEQYF.

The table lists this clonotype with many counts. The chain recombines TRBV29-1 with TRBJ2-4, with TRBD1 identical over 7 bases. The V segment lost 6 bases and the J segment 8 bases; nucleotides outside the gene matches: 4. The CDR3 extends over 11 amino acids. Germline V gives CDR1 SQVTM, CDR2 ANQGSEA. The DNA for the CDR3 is TGCAGCGTCGGACAGGCGGACATTCAGTACTTC. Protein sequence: CSVGQADIQYF.